This entry concerns a single T cell receptor beta chain. Antigen unknown. This sample was included in a study of T cell responses to AZD1222 COVID-19 vaccine. General study results and limits: Of spike-specific TCRs, nearly half reportedly target regions left unmutated in variants.

Data came from immunoSEQ multiplex PCR; TCRdb stores just in-frame clones and leaves some out. This sample has 90,000 or so clones; over 75% occur once, and the top ten carry more than 5%. This CDR3 spans 14 amino acids. Per the germline V gene, CDR1 is SGHKS and CDR2 is YYEKEE (reference sequence). V shed 0 bases and J shed 3 bases, with 9 bases lying between them. The starting material was peripheral blood, obtained 28 days after the second AZD1222 dose. The source is an adult who received the AZD1222 COVID-19 vaccine. The chain has TRBV5-5 and TRBJ1-2; the D is unclear. The CDR3 loop is CASSLVAVDYGYTF. In DNA, the CDR3 is TGTGCCAGCAGCTTGGTGGCAGTCGACTATGGCTACACCTTC.